Listed here are 14 T cell receptor beta chains from one sample, sequenced in a study of cytomegalovirus exposure and HLA in healthy donors. 60 Vbeta and 13 Jbeta primers were used in PCR. Clones were read by immunoSEQ multiplex PCR, and TCRdb kept only the in-frame ones, dropping some. The sample carries under 150,000 clones, 75% to 80% recorded once. Input material: PBMCs. The receptors come from a man younger than 35 in good health and CMV-seronegative.

This clone was recorded a few times. V gene TRBV30 combines with J gene TRBJ2-7; D perhaps matches TRBD1 (6 bases). V dropped 3 bases and J dropped 3 bases, with 15 bases sitting between them. CDR3 length: 14 residues. Germline lookup yields CDR1 GTSNPN and CDR2 SVGIG (reference sequence). CDR3 in DNA: TGTGCCTGGAGAAGGGGGAGCTTTGGCTACGAGCAGTACTTC. The encoded protein is CAWRRGSFGYEQYF.

The genes are TRBV10-3 and TRBJ2-7, with 11 bases fitting TRBD1. Germline CDR1 and CDR2: ENHRY and SYGVKD. The CDR3 totals 15 residues. The V gene end was trimmed by 7 bases and the J gene end by 3 bases; junction bases not matched to a gene: 8. The CDR3: CAINTGTGGFYEQYF. As DNA, the CDR3 is TGTGCCATCAACACTGGGACAGGGGGATTCTACGAGCAGTACTTC.

The genes are TRBV6-5 and TRBJ1-2, with TRBD1 identical over 9 bases. Per germline, CDR1 MNHEY and CDR2 SVGAGI. Trimming removed 6 bases from V and 2 bases from J; junction bases left unmatched: 7. This CDR3 contains 15 residues. The CDR3 loop reads CASRFRDRENYGYTF. In DNA, the CDR3 is TGTGCCAGCAGGTTCCGGGACAGGGAAAACTATGGCTACACCTTC.

The rearrangement links TRBV19 to TRBJ1-1, with 7 bases fitting TRBD1. In germline, CDR1 is LNHDA, CDR2 SQIVND (reference sequence). Trimming at V came to 6 bases and at J to 6 bases, leaving 10 bases not matched to a gene. This CDR3 is built from 14 residues. DNA for the CDR3: TGTGCCAGTAGACAGCTCGGGACAGCAGCTGAAGCTTTCTTT. Encoded protein: CASRQLGTAAEAFF.

This clone has just a few counts. The V call is TRBV29-1, the J call TRBJ2-3; 10 bases agree with TRBD2. The CDR3 extends over 18 amino acids. CDR1 is SQVTM, CDR2 ANQGSEA, per germline. Germline trimming cut 3 bases from V and 4 bases from J; bases unmatched to any gene: 16. The CDR3 loop is CSVDGTLPRTSGSDTQYF. The CDR3 coding sequence is TGCAGCGTTGATGGGACGCTGCCCAGGACTAGCGGTTCAGATACGCAGTATTTT.

The genes are TRBV27 and TRBJ2-7; D is possibly TRBD1 (6 bases). Trimming stripped 3 bases from V and 4 bases from J, with 19 bases between. The CDR3 is 16 amino acids. Germline-derived CDR1 and CDR2 are MNHEY and SMNVEV (reference sequence). CDR3 nucleotide sequence: TGTGCCAGCAGTTTCTTCTCCGCAGGGGTAAGGTACGAGCAGTACTTC. It translates to CASSFFSAGVRYEQYF.

The V call is TRBV7-2, the J call TRBJ2-3, with 10 bases matching TRBD2. Germline trimming cut 6 bases from V and 6 bases from J; bases unmatched to any gene: 9. CDR1 and CDR2 (germline): SGHTA, FQGNSA. The CDR3 runs 15 residues. The DNA for the CDR3 is TGTGCCAGCAGTTCAACTAGCGGGGTATCGGATACGCAGTATTTT. Its protein is CASSSTSGVSDTQYF.

This clone came up a few times. This sequence joins TRBV6-5 and TRBJ1-2; 8 bases are a match to TRBD1. Trimming cost V 5 bases and J 3 bases; bases outside gene matches: 5. The CDR3 is made up of 14 amino acids. Germline values: CDR1 MNHEY, CDR2 SVGAGI. The CDR3 DNA is TGTGCCAGCAGTGACAGGGGTGGCGACTATGGCTACACCTTC. Its translation is CASSDRGGDYGYTF.

The chain couples TRBV6-1 to TRBJ2-1, with a tentative D call TRBD2 (6 bases). CDR3 length equals 15 residues. Trimming took off 0 bases at V and 3 bases at J, with 9 bases between the two ends. Looked up from germline, CDR1 is MNHNS and CDR2 is SASEGT. The CDR3: CASSEASGYYNEQFF. CDR3 coding DNA: TGTGCCAGCAGTGAAGCTAGCGGATACTACAATGAGCAGTTCTTC.

The chain combines TRBV6-1 with TRBJ2-2, with 12 bases matching TRBD2. CDR1 and CDR2 (germline): MNHNS, SASEGT. The CDR3 spans 14 residues. With V trimmed by 7 bases and J by 4 bases, 1 base remained unmatched. For the CDR3, the DNA is TGTGCCAGCACTAGCGGGAGGGCCACCGGGGAGCTGTTTTTT. This sequence encodes CASTSGRATGELFF.

The genes are TRBV5-1 and TRBJ2-6; tentatively, D is TRBD1 (5 bases). The CDR3 totals 17 residues. Germline loops: CDR1 SGHRS, CDR2 YFSETQ. The germline V and J ends were trimmed by 7 bases and 0 bases, with 17 bases remaining between them. DNA of the CDR3: TGCGCCAGCTTTGAGACAGATAAATTCTCTGGGGCCAACGTCCTGACTTTC. Its protein product is CASFETDKFSGANVLTF.

The gene calls are TRBV10-3 and TRBJ1-3, with D tentatively TRBD1 (5 bases). Looked up from germline, CDR1 is ENHRY and CDR2 is SYGVKD. This CDR3 is 14 amino acids long. V lost 7 bases to trimming and J lost 0 bases, with 10 bases between them. The CDR3 region has the DNA TGTGCCATCACCCCGGGGGTCTCTGGAAACACCATATATTTT. Translating gives CAITPGVSGNTIYF.

The genes are TRBV6-5 and TRBJ1-1; D possibly corresponds to TRBD1 (5 bases). Trimming left V 6 bases short and J 6 bases short, with 17 bases between. CDR3 length: 14 amino acids. Germline V gives CDR1 MNHEY, CDR2 SVGAGI. CDR3 in DNA: TGTGCCAGCAGGTGCTCGGAGGGGTTCGCTGAAGCTTTCTTT. This sequence encodes CASRCSEGFAEAFF.

V and J are TRBV27 and TRBJ2-3, with D tentatively TRBD1 (5 bases). This CDR3 contains 17 residues. With 0 bases removed from V and 1 base from J, the gap between germline ends came to 14 bases. In germline, CDR1 is MNHEY, CDR2 SMNVEV (reference sequence). The CDR3 bases are TGTGCCAGCAGTTTATCGAAGGGGATACAGGGCACAGATACGCAGTATTTT. Encoded protein: CASSLSKGIQGTDTQYF.